This passage covers 20 T cell receptor beta chains from one sample sequenced in a study of post-analysis software for immune sequencing data. Study-level findings and limits: Relative to controls, patients had about 5 TRBV segments at higher frequency, with TRBV5-6, TRBV5-1 and TRBV20-1 among these.

Their antigens remain unidentified. Tagging with unique molecular identifiers was a feature of the TCR beta cDNA libraries. MiXCR was run by TCRdb on the PCR reads, yielding one entry per CDR3 protein. Among 750,000 to 950,000 distinct CDR3 sequences listed, around 46% were seen once. The sequenced sample was blood. These receptors all stem from a girl under 18 with multiple sclerosis.

The chain employs TRBV6-1 and TRBJ2-7; TRBD2 matches 14 bases. The length of the CDR3 is 15 residues. V dropped 1 base and J dropped 4; count of bases not matched to a gene: 0. Germline-derived CDR1 and CDR2 are MNHNS and SASEGT. CDR3 in amino acids: CASSEGTSGGYEQYF. The CDR3 nucleotides read TGTGCCAGCAGTGAAGGGACTAGCGGGGGGTACGAGCAGTACTTC.

This clonotype came up a few times. The chain combines TRBV18 with TRBJ1-2, with 8 bases aligning to TRBD1. The germline V gene has CDR1 KGHSH and CDR2 LQKENI. With V trimmed by 3 bases and J by 4 bases, 4 bases remained unmatched. The CDR3 contains 14 residues. CDR3 bases: TGTGCCAGCTCACCGGACAGGGTCCGCTATGGCTACACCTTC. Translating gives CASSPDRVRYGYTF.

The chain carries TRBV12-3 or TRBV12-4 and TRBJ1-4, with unresolved D. With 8 bases removed from V and 8 bases from J, the gap between germline ends came to 9 bases. The CDR3 loop spans 11 amino acids. This CDR3 is CASALFEKLFF. CDR3 nucleotide sequence: TGTGCCAGCGCCTTATTCGAAAAACTGTTTTTT.

This clonotype has only a few counts. The chain combines TRBV15 with TRBJ2-5; D is perhaps TRBD1 (5 bases). Germline-derived CDR1 and CDR2 are LNHNV and YYDKDF (reference sequence). This CDR3 comprises 12 residues. V shed 6 bases and J shed 2 bases, with 7 bases lying between them. The CDR3 sequence is CATRDKQETQYF. The CDR3 DNA sequence: TGTGCCACCAGGGACAAACAAGAGACCCAGTACTTC. Variable domain in full (rest from reference TRBV15 and TRBJ2-5): DAMVIQNPRYQVTQFGKPVTLSCSQTLNHNVMYWYQQKSSQAPKLLFHYYDKDFNNEADTPDNFQSRRPNTSFCFLDIRSPGLGDTAMYLCATRDKQETQYFGPGTRLLVL.

This chain joins TRBV5-1 and TRBJ1-5; D gene uncertain. Germline CDR1 reads SGHRS; CDR2 reads YFSETQ. V was clipped by 0 bases and J by 3 bases, with 10 bases between them. The CDR3 is made up of 15 amino acids. CDR3 sequence reads: CASSLAGEHNQPQHF. The CDR3 region has the DNA TGCGCCAGCAGCTTGGCAGGCGAGCACAATCAGCCCCAGCATTTT.

This chain connects TRBV4-1 to TRBJ2-1; TRBD2 aligns across 10 bases. The J call may be wrong; the DNA end is better matched by TRBJ2-7. Per germline, CDR1 MGHRA and CDR2 YSYEKL. This CDR3 comprises 16 residues. The CDR3 sequence is CASSQAFSGRGNEQYF. The CDR3 DNA follows: TGCGCCAGCAGCCAAGCATTCAGCGGGAGGGGCAATGAGCAGTACTTC.

The rearrangement uses TRBV9 and TRBJ2-1; TRBD2 matches 10 bases. This CDR3 is built from 15 residues. CDR1 SGDLS and CDR2 YYNGEE come from the germline V gene. With 3 bases clipped from V and 4 bases from J, the junction kept 4 bases outside the gene matches. The CDR3 loop is CASSALAGAYNEQFF. CDR3 nucleotide sequence: TGTGCCAGCAGCGCCCTAGCGGGAGCTTACAATGAGCAGTTCTTC.

The table lists this clonotype with a few counts. CDR3 region: CSAIVSGAEGETQYF. The CDR3 DNA follows: TGCAGTGCTATTGTTAGCGGGGCAGAGGGGGAGACCCAGTACTTC. V is TRBV20-1 and J is TRBJ2-7, with 8 nucleotides matching TRBD2. The J call may be wrong; the DNA end is better matched by TRBJ2-5. CDR1 is DFQATT, CDR2 SNEGSKA, per germline (reference sequence). The CDR3 loop spans 15 amino acids.

This clonotype was seen only a few times. The chain has TRBV12-3 or TRBV12-4 and TRBJ2-7, with D unclear. The J call may be mistaken, given a closer DNA end match to TRBJ2-5. The CDR3 contains 11 residues. CDR3 residues: CASRARETQYF. The CDR3 DNA sequence: TGTGCCAGCAGGGCCCGGGAGACCCAGTACTTC.

This chain joins TRBV20-1 and TRBJ2-1, with 10 nucleotides matching TRBD2. V shed 5 bases and J 0 bases; nucleotides not matched to a gene: 10. CDR1 is DFQATT and CDR2 is SNEGSKA in the germline V gene (reference sequence). This CDR3 comprises 17 residues. CDR3 in amino acids: CSAGPGTSASSYNEQFF. Here the CDR3 DNA reads TGCAGTGCTGGACCTGGGACTAGCGCGAGCTCCTACAATGAGCAGTTCTTC.

This chain connects TRBV11-2 to TRBJ2-5; unclear D gene. Trimming pared 1 base from V and 4 bases from J, leaving 7 bases between. The germline CDR1 and CDR2 sequences are SGHAT and FQNNGV. There are 13 residues in the CDR3. CDR3 amino acids: CASSLAFGETQYF. The CDR3 DNA reads as TGTGCCAGCAGCTTAGCGTTCGGAGAGACCCAGTACTTC.

The chain combines TRBV9 with TRBJ2-1; perhaps TRBD2 as D (6 bases). V lost 3 bases, J lost 8 bases, and 18 bases lay in between. Germline CDR1 and CDR2: SGDLS and YYNGEE. The CDR3 totals 15 residues. CDR3 coding DNA: TGTGCCAGCAGCGGGAAATCGGGGGTAAGCGATGAGCAGTTCTTC. Amino acid sequence: CASSGKSGVSDEQFF. The full variable domain, its missing parts supplied by reference TRBV9 and TRBJ2-1, is DSGVTQTPKHLITATGQRVTLRCSPRSGDLSVYWYQQSLDQGLQFLIQYYNGEERAKGNILERFSAQQFPDLHSELNLSSLELGDSALYFCASSGKSGVSDEQFFGPGTRLTVL.

V gene TRBV29-1 combines with J gene TRBJ2-5; perhaps D is TRBD1 or TRBD2 (5 bases each). Germline loops: CDR1 SQVTM, CDR2 ANQGSEA. This CDR3 spans 18 amino acids. Trimming cost V 6 bases and J 0 bases, with 26 bases left between them. CDR3 residues: CSVGAIGAIGRDQETQYF. CDR3 coding DNA: TGCAGCGTCGGGGCAATTGGGGCTATCGGGCGCGACCAAGAGACCCAGTACTTC.

This clonotype was detected a few times. This chain joins TRBV29-1 and TRBJ2-1, with 7 bases identical to TRBD2. Per germline, CDR1 SQVTM and CDR2 ANQGSEA. The V gene end was trimmed by 6 bases and the J gene end by 8 bases; junction bases not matched to a gene: 16. The CDR3 runs 15 residues. CDR3 sequence (DNA): TGCAGCGTACGCGCAGGACCACTGGGGGGGGATGAGCAGTTCTTC. Its protein is CSVRAGPLGGDEQFF.

This clonotype was observed a handful of times. The chain has TRBV12-3 or TRBV12-4 and TRBJ1-2; 7 bases are a match to TRBD1. This CDR3 region has 16 residues. V gave up 5 bases and J gave up 4 bases; unmatched junction bases: 13. The CDR3 coding sequence is TGTGCCAGCAGTCCGACCACGACAGGGATAGGCTATGGCTACACCTTC. As protein: CASSPTTTGIGYGYTF.

The chain recombines TRBV7-2 with TRBJ2-5; D unclear. The CDR3 is 15 amino acids. Germline values: CDR1 SGHTA, CDR2 FQGNSA. Trimming cost V 0 bases and J 2 bases, with 10 bases left between them. CDR3 region: CASSLAPGKQETQYF. CDR3 nucleotide sequence: TGTGCCAGCAGCTTAGCCCCAGGAAAGCAAGAGACCCAGTACTTC.

The gene calls are TRBV7-3 and TRBJ2-7, with 8 bases fitting TRBD1. Germline V gene sequence: CDR1 SGHTA, CDR2 FQGTGA. V was pared by 1 base and J by 3 bases, with 5 bases of the junction left unmatched. The CDR3 consists of 15 residues. The DNA of the CDR3 is TGTGCCAGCAGCTTAAGGGCAGGGGGCCTCTACGAGCAGTACTTC. Translating it yields CASSLRAGGLYEQYF.

In this sample, this clonotype turned up many times. This chain joins TRBV4-3 and TRBJ2-7; the D is unclear. The ends were cut back, 0 bases at V and 6 bases at J, with 12 bases in the middle. The CDR3 covers 14 residues. The germline CDR1 and CDR2 sequences are LGHNA and YSLEER. CDR3 coding DNA: TGCGCCAGCAGCCAAGAGAATAACTTGGGCGAGCAGTACTTC. Its translation is CASSQENNLGEQYF.

This sequence joins TRBV7-9 and TRBJ1-2; unclear D gene. This CDR3 is 12 amino acids long. Trimming cost V 7 bases and J 8 bases, with 14 bases left between them. Germline loops: CDR1 SEHNR, CDR2 FQNEAQ (reference sequence). Here the CDR3 reads CASTLGAGGYTF. In DNA, the CDR3 is TGTGCCAGCACCCTCGGCGCCGGGGGCTACACCTTC.

This clonotype was seen a few times. The chain has TRBV3-1 and TRBJ2-1, with 14 positions matching TRBD2. Germline V CDR1 and CDR2: LGHDT, YNNKEL (reference sequence). The CDR3 has 15 amino acids. V lost 3 bases, J lost 9 bases, and 4 bases stayed unmatched. The CDR3 loop is CASSHRLAGGLEQFF. The DNA of the CDR3 is TGTGCCAGCAGCCACAGACTAGCGGGAGGGCTTGAGCAGTTCTTC.